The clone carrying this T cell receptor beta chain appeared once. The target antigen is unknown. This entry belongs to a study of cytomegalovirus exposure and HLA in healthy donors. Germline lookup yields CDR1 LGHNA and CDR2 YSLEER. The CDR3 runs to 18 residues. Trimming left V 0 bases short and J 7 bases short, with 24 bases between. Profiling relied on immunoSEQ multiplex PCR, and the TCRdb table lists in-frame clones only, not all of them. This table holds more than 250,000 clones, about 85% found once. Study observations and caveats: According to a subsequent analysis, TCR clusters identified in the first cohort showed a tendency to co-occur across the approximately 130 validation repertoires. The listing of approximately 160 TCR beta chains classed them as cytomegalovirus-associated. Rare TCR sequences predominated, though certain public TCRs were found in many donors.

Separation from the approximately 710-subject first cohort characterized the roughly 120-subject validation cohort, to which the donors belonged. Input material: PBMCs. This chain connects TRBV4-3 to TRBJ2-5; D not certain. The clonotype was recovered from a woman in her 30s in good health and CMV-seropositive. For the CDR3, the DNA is TGCGCCAGCAGCCAAGAGTGGCTGGCCCTCGGATCCTCAGGGACCCAGTACTTC. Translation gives CASSQEWLALGSSGTQYF.